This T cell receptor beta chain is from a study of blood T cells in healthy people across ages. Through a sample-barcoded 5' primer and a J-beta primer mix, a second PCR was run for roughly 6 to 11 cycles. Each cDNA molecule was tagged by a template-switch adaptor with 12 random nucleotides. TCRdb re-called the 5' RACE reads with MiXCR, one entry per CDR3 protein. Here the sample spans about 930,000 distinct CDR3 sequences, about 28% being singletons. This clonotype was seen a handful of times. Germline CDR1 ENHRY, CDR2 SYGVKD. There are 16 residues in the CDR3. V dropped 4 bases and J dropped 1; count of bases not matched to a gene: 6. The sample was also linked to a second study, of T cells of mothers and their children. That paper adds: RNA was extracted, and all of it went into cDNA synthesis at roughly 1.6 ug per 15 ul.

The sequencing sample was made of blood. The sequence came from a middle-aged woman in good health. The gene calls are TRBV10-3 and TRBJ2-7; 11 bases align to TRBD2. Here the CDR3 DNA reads TGTGCCATCAGTGGGGGGGGGACTAGCGGATCCTACGAGCAGTACTTC. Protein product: CAISGGGTSGSYEQYF.